The source of this T cell receptor (beta chain) is a study of CD8 T cells in Susac syndrome. Study context: Patients with Susac syndrome were therapy-naive, on corticosteroids, or on intravenous immunoglobulin alone at blood draw. Study outcomes and limitations: The study recognized that its TCR sequencing and HLA analysis covered a relatively small number of individuals.

The authors reverse transcribed about 0.5 to 1 ug RNA with random hexamers. TCRdb re-derived calls from the immunoSEQ multiplex PCR reads in MiXCR, one entry per CDR3 protein. This sample has around 200,000 distinct CDR3 sequences, with roughly 94% found just once. The CDR3 is 14 amino acids. The junction had 8 bases not matched to a gene; V was cut back by 6 bases and J by 4 bases. From germline, CDR1 is DFQATT and CDR2 SNEGSKA (reference sequence). Worth noting for this clonotype: The target antigen is unknown.

The chain links TRBV20-1 to TRBJ2-5, with 10 bases fitting TRBD2. This clonotype was obtained from a human donor with Susac syndrome. The sample consisted of CD8+ T cells from PBMCs. CDR3 in DNA: TGCAGTGCAGGAGCGGGGGGGGTTCGAGAGACCCAGTACTTC. Its translation: CSAGAGGVRETQYF.